The clone carrying this T cell receptor (beta chain) was counted between two and nine times. Its target is not known. This sample was taken from a study of post-analysis software for immune sequencing data. Broader study findings: For normalized Chao1 diversity, multiple sclerosis patients scored significantly lower than controls did. Under the F measure, samples that were prepared in one batch clustered strongly together. Relative to controls, patients had about 5 TRBV segments at higher frequency, with TRBV5-6, TRBV5-1 and TRBV20-1 among these.

Built from TCR beta cDNA, the libraries had unique molecular identifiers in them. When about 0.85 to 11 million T cells were used, they gave hundreds of thousands of cDNA molecules. One entry per CDR3 protein results from TCRdb running MiXCR on the PCR reads. This sample has hundreds of thousands of distinct CDR3 sequences, with about 60% found just once. With V trimmed by 6 bases and J by 5 bases, 0 bases remained unmatched. This CDR3 comprises 12 residues. CDR1 and CDR2 from the germline V gene are MNHEY and SVGAGI. The J gene is TRBJ2-4, the V gene TRBV6-5; TRBD1 matches 8 bases. Sequences were obtained from blood. The sequence came from a girl aged 2 to 9 with multiple sclerosis. The CDR3 region has the DNA TGTGCCAGCAGGACAGGGGAAAACATTCAGTACTTC. Protein product: CASRTGENIQYF.